These T cell receptor beta chains were read from a single sample in a study of PD-1 blockade in classical Hodgkin lymphoma. The table came from immunoSEQ multiplex PCR; TCRdb's copy has only in-frame clones and leaves some out. The repertoire holds over 70,000 clones, with 75% to 95% as singletons. The specimen was peripheral blood mononuclear cells (PBMCs), collected before the fourth cycle of nivolumab. The receptors originated from a human donor with classical Hodgkin lymphoma. Each CDR3 is given with its conserved first and last residue. A D gene is named only where the DNA matches it firmly. Clone sizes are given selectively: once, few, many, or a class where the clone is expanded.

d_gene	j_gene	abundance	v_gene	CDR3aa	CDR3nt
-	TRBJ1-1	-	TRBV5-1	CASSLRGRDLVTEAFF	TGCGCCAGCAGCTTACGAGGAAGGGATCTTGTCACTGAAGCTTTCTTT
TRBD2	TRBJ2-7	-	TRBV15	CATSRDSGLAGPTYEQYF	TGTGCCACCAGCAGAGATTCCGGACTAGCGGGTCCGACCTACGAGCAGTACTTC
-	TRBJ1-6	few	TRBV6-5	CASSYSPGAISPLHF	TGTGCCAGCAGTTACTCGCCAGGGGCCATTTCACCCCTCCACTTT
TRBD2	TRBJ2-1	-	TRBV6-1	CASSDYSLAGGRNEQFF	TGTGCCAGCAGTGACTACTCGCTAGCGGGGGGGCGGAATGAGCAGTTCTTC
-	TRBJ1-5	-	TRBV30	CAWSHGALGNQPQHF	TGTGCCTGGAGTCATGGGGCTCTTGGGAATCAGCCCCAGCATTTT
-	TRBJ2-3	-	TRBV15	CATRGEFDTQYF	TGTGCCACCAGGGGAGAGTTTGATACGCAGTATTTT
-	TRBJ2-2	-	TRBV5-1	CASSLVSQNTGELFF	TGCGCCAGCAGCTTGGTCAGTCAGAACACCGGGGAGCTGTTTTTT
-	TRBJ2-3	-	TRBV9	CASSAPSGVTDTQYF	TGTGCCAGCAGCGCGCCCTCCGGGGTTACAGATACGCAGTATTTT
TRBD2	TRBJ2-2	-	TRBV6-4	CASSARAGGGTGELFF	TGTGCCAGCAGTGCCCGAGCGGGGGGGGGAACCGGGGAGCTGTTTTTT
-	TRBJ2-1	-	TRBV10-1	CASSELQGSYNEQFF	TGCGCCAGCAGTGAGTTGCAGGGATCGTACAATGAGCAGTTCTTC
-	TRBJ2-1	-	TRBV15	CATSRGDDNEQFF	TGTGCCACCAGCAGAGGGGACGACAATGAGCAGTTCTTC
TRBD2	TRBJ2-3	-	TRBV6-5	CASSYRLAVDTQYF	TGTGCCAGCAGCTATAGACTAGCGGTAGATACGCAGTATTTT
TRBD1	TRBJ2-1	-	TRBV7-9	CASRSRQGALLNNEQFF	TGTGCCAGCAGGTCGAGACAGGGGGCACTCCTGAACAATGAGCAGTTCTTC
-	TRBJ1-4	-	TRBV30	CAWSVWTEATNEKLFF	TGTGCCTGGAGTGTGTGGACCGAGGCAACTAATGAAAAACTGTTTTTT
-	TRBJ2-7	-	TRBV2	CASGIVSEQYF	TGTGCCAGCGGAATCGTAAGCGAGCAGTACTTC
-	TRBJ2-1	-	TRBV20-1	CSARDFIEQFF	TGCAGTGCTAGAGATTTCATTGAGCAGTTCTTC
-	TRBJ2-7	-	TRBV4-3	CASSQDLIGEAYEQYF	TGCGCCAGCAGCCAGGATCTCATTGGGGAGGCCTACGAGCAGTACTTC
TRBD2	TRBJ2-1	-	TRBV6-4	CASSDSLGREQFF	TGTGCCAGCAGTGACTCCCTCGGGAGGGAGCAGTTCTTC
-	TRBJ1-6	-	TRBV15	CATNSLGDSPLHF	TGTGCCACGAACTCTCTGGGGGATTCACCCCTCCACTTT
-	TRBJ1-6	-	TRBV19	CASSWEHNSPLHF	TGTGCCAGTAGTTGGGAACATAATTCACCCCTCCACTTT
TRBD1	TRBJ2-7	-	TRBV14	CASREPGQGFYEQYF	TGTGCCAGCAGGGAACCGGGACAGGGGTTCTACGAGCAGTACTTC
-	TRBJ2-3	-	TRBV5-1	CASSLAETSTDTQYF	TGCGCCAGCAGCTTGGCCGAGACTAGCACAGATACGCAGTATTTT
-	TRBJ1-2	-	TRBV7-9	CASSHSLGTYGYTF	TGTGCCAGCAGCCACTCCTTGGGGACATATGGCTACACCTTC
-	TRBJ1-5	few	TRBV4-3	CASSQVASNQPQHF	TGCGCCAGCAGCCAAGTGGCAAGCAATCAGCCCCAGCATTTT
TRBD1	TRBJ2-7	-	TRBV28	CASSSLPRQGQYF	TGTGCCAGCAGTTCCCTCCCGCGACAGGGGCAGTACTTC
-	TRBJ1-4	-	TRBV5-4	CASSHQGKTNEKLFF	TGTGCCAGCAGCCATCAGGGGAAAACTAATGAAAAACTGTTTTTT
-	TRBJ1-2	-	TRBV7-9	CASSLEGYSHF	TGTGCCAGCAGCCTCGAGGGATATTCCCACTTC
-	TRBJ2-7	-	TRBV11-2	CASSLDSGLYEQYF	TGTGCCAGCAGCTTAGATAGCGGCCTCTACGAGCAGTACTTC
-	TRBJ2-1	-	TRBV1	CTSSRERGANNEQFF	TGCACCAGCAGCCGAGAGCGGGGGGCAAACAATGAGCAGTTCTTC
-	TRBJ2-4	-	TRBV29-1	CSVSQGGRFQYF	TGCAGCGTTAGTCAGGGGGGCAGGTTTCAGTACTTC
-	TRBJ1-1	-	TRBV5-1	CASSLVYSNTEAFF	TGCGCCAGCAGCTTGGTCTATTCGAACACTGAAGCTTTCTTT
TRBD2	TRBJ2-3	-	TRBV9	CASSAPSGGPSTDTQYF	TGTGCCAGCAGCGCCCCTAGCGGGGGGCCTAGCACAGATACGCAGTATTTT
-	TRBJ2-7	-	TRBV5-4	CASSLSVVDEQYF	TGTGCCAGCAGCTTGAGTGTCGTTGATGAGCAGTACTTC
-	TRBJ2-1	-	TRBV7-2	CASSPEGFIYNEQFF	TGTGCCAGCAGCCCGGAGGGCTTCATCTACAATGAGCAGTTCTTC
-	TRBJ1-6	-	TRBV6-5	CASSYGGISPLHF	TGTGCCAGCAGTTACGGCGGGATTTCACCCCTCCACTTT
TRBD2	TRBJ2-7	-	TRBV6-5	CASSSPSSGVRYEQYF	TGTGCCAGCAGTTCCCCCTCTAGCGGGGTACGCTACGAGCAGTACTTC